The 12 T cell receptor beta chains reported below all come from one sample, sequenced in a study of blood T cell repertoires in COVID-19. Sequencing used immunoSEQ multiplex PCR; TCRdb keeps in-frame clones, though not all of them. This table has some 390,000 clones, 80% to 90% appearing once. The sequencing sample was made of PBMCs or T cells enriched from blood (not recorded which). These receptor sequences come from a man aged 25 to 40 who had recovered from COVID-19.

The sample holds one count of this clone. CDR3 sequence (DNA): TGTGCCAGCAGCGAAAGACAGGTCAAGGTTGATCAGCCCCAGCATTTT. Its protein product is CASSERQVKVDQPQHF. This sequence joins TRBV6-1 and TRBJ1-5, with D maybe TRBD1 (6 bases). Germline V gives CDR1 MNHNS, CDR2 SASEGT. V was shortened by 6 bases and J by 5 bases, with 20 bases between the two germline ends. The CDR3 contains 16 residues.

The genes are TRBV28 and TRBJ2-3; TRBD2 matches 8 bases. The CDR3 loop spans 16 amino acids. Looked up from germline, CDR1 is MDHEN and CDR2 is SYDVKM. V lost 5 bases, J lost 5 bases, and 12 bases stayed unmatched. Here the CDR3 reads CASSPTGGQGKDTQYF. The CDR3, as DNA: TGTGCCAGCAGTCCGACGGGAGGGCAGGGAAAAGATACGCAGTATTTT. The whole variable domain, remainder taken from reference TRBV28 and TRBJ2-3, is DVKVTQSSRYLVKRTGEKVFLECVQDMDHENMFWYRQDPGLGLRLIYFSYDVKMKEKGDIPEGYSVSREKKERFSLILESASTNQTSMYLCASSPTGGQGKDTQYFGPGTRLTVL.

This clone occurred once. The V and J genes are TRBV13 and TRBJ1-2; weak D call: TRBD1 (6 bases). Trimming took off 3 bases at V and 3 bases at J, with 17 bases between the two ends. This CDR3 contains 16 residues. Germline V gene lookup returns CDR1 PRHDT and CDR2 FYEKMQ (reference sequence). The CDR3 region has the DNA TGTGCCAGCAGCTTCAATCGTGGGGGCGGTGACTATGGCTACACCTTC. It encodes CASSFNRGGGDYGYTF.

In this sample, this clone turned up a few times. V and J are TRBV29-1 and TRBJ1-1; D ambiguous. Germline CDR1 and CDR2: SQVTM and ANQGSEA. V lost 4 bases and J lost 1, with 10 bases in between. The CDR3 contains 13 residues. In DNA, the CDR3 is TGCAGCGTTGGAAGGTCAGGGAACACTGAAGCTTTCTTT. Translating it yields CSVGRSGNTEAFF. Full variable domain (outside the CDR3, taken from reference TRBV29-1 and TRBJ1-1): SAVISQKPSRDICQRGTSLTIQCQVDSQVTMMFWYRQQPGQSLTLIATANQGSEATYESGFVIDKFPISRPNLTFSTLTVSNMSPEDSSIYLCSVGRSGNTEAFFGQGTRLTVV.

The chain recombines TRBV7-6 with TRBJ2-5, with D perhaps TRBD1 (5 bases). The CDR3 has 15 residues. V shed 7 bases and J shed 3 bases, with 18 bases lying between them. Germline CDR1 reads SGHVS; CDR2 reads FNYEAQ. CDR3 sequence reads: CASKLQENVKETQYF. DNA of the CDR3: TGTGCCAGCAAGCTACAGGAGAATGTGAAAGAGACCCAGTACTTC.

CDR3 sequence reads: CASRAGGVTGELFF. CDR3 bases: TGTGCCAGCAGGGCCGGGGGGGTCACCGGGGAGCTGTTTTTT. The rearrangement uses TRBV9 and TRBJ2-2; TRBD2 agrees at 8 bases. The V and J ends lost 5 bases and 4 bases, in that order; junction bases with no gene match: 4. Germline CDR1 reads SGDLS; CDR2 reads YYNGEE. The CDR3 sequence is 14 residues long.

The chain recombines TRBV6-5 with TRBJ2-7; 7 bases fit TRBD1. Germline CDR1 and CDR2: MNHEY and SVGAGI. Germline trimming cut 8 bases from V and 5 bases from J; bases unmatched to any gene: 3. This CDR3 is 11 amino acids long. CDR3 region: CASGQAHEQYF. The CDR3 nucleotides read TGTGCCAGCGGACAGGCCCACGAGCAGTACTTC.

The chain uses TRBV9 and TRBJ2-2, with D perhaps matching TRBD1 (5 bases). The CDR3 sequence is 15 residues long. Germline V gives CDR1 SGDLS, CDR2 YYNGEE. V was clipped by 3 bases and J by 6 bases, with 15 bases between them. The CDR3: CASSAFQGPAGELFF. CDR3 in DNA: TGTGCCAGCAGCGCGTTTCAGGGTCCTGCCGGGGAGCTGTTTTTT.

J is TRBJ1-1 and V is TRBV11-1; the match to TRBD1 covers 7 bases. This CDR3 comprises 15 residues. Trimming at V came to 5 bases and at J to 1 base, leaving 7 bases not matched to a gene. Per the germline V gene, CDR1 is SGHAT and CDR2 is FQDESV (reference sequence). CDR3 sequence (DNA): TGTGCCAGCAGCCCCGCAGGGGGAAAGAACACTGAAGCTTTCTTT. Protein: CASSPAGGKNTEAFF.

J is TRBJ1-6 and V is TRBV6-5; TRBD1 might be the D (5 bases). The CDR3 sequence is 14 residues long. Germline loops: CDR1 MNHEY, CDR2 SVGAGI. V lost 4 bases to trimming and J lost 7 bases, with 11 bases between them. The CDR3 DNA reads TGTGCCAGCAGTTGGGGCGCAGCAAATTCACCCCTCCACTTT. Protein product: CASSWGAANSPLHF.

This clone was detected only once. The chain couples TRBV28 to TRBJ2-3; 10 nucleotides match TRBD2. Germline lookup yields CDR1 MDHEN and CDR2 SYDVKM. V shed 5 bases, J shed 2 bases, and the junction held 7 bases outside the gene matches. The CDR3 spans 16 residues. The DNA of the CDR3 is TGTGCCAGCAGTAGACTAGCGGGCCTAGACACAGATACGCAGTATTTT. Its translation: CASSRLAGLDTDTQYF.

J is TRBJ2-1 and V is TRBV5-1; no firm D call. The CDR3 extends over 15 amino acids. Germline lookup yields CDR1 SGHRS and CDR2 YFSETQ. Trimming took 0 bases from V and 2 from J, leaving 9 bases between them. The CDR3 DNA reads as TGCGCCAGCAGCTTGGGACATACAACCTACAATGAGCAGTTCTTC. It codes for CASSLGHTTYNEQFF.